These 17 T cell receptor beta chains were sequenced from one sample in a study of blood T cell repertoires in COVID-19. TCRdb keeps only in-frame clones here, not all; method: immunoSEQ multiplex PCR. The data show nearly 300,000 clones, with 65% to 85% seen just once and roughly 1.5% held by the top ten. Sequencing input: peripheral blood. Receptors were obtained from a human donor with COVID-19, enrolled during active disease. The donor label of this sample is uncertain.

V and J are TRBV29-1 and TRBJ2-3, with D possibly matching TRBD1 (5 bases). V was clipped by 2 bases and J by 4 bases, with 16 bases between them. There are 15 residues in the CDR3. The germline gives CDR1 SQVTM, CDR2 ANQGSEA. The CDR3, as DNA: TGCAGCGTTGAAAGGGGCAGTGTGTTAGCAGATACGCAGTATTTT. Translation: CSVERGSVLADTQYF.

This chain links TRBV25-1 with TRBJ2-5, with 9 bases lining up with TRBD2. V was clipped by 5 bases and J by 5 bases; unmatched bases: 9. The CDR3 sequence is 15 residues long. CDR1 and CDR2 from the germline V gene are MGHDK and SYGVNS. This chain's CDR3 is CASSKRREGQETQYF. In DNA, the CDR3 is TGTGCCAGCAGTAAGCGGCGGGAGGGCCAGGAGACCCAGTACTTC.

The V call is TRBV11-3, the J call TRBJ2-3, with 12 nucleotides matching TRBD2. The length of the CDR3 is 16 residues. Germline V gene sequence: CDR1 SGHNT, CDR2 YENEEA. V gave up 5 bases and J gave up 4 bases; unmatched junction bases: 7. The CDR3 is CASSPWTSGVADTQYF. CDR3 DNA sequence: TGTGCCAGCAGCCCGTGGACTAGCGGGGTAGCAGATACGCAGTATTTT.

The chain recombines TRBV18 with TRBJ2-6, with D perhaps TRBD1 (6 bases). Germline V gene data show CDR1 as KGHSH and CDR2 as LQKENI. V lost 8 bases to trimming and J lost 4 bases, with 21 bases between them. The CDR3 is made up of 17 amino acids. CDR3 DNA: TGTGCCAGCCCCCCGGTAAGGGGGATCGGCGGGGCCAACGTCCTGACTTTC. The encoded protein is CASPPVRGIGGANVLTF.

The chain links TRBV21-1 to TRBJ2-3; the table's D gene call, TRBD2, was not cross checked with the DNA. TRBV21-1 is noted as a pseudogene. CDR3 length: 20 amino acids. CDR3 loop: CASSKAPNSETSEITDTQYF. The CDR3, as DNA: TGTGCCAGCAGCAAGGCCCCCAATTCGGAAACTAGCGAGATCACAGATACGCAGTATTTT.

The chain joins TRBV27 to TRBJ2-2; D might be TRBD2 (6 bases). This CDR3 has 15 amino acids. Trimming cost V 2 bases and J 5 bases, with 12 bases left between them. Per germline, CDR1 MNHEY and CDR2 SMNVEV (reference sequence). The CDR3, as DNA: TGTGCCAGCAGTTTACGCGGGGAAAGGACCGGGGAGCTGTTTTTT. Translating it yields CASSLRGERTGELFF.

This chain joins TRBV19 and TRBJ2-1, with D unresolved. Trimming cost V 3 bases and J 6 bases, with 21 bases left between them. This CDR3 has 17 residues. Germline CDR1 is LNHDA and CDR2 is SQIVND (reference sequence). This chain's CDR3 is CASSIPRDSYGFNEQFF. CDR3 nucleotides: TGTGCCAGTAGTATCCCCCGCGACTCTTACGGGTTCAATGAGCAGTTCTTC.

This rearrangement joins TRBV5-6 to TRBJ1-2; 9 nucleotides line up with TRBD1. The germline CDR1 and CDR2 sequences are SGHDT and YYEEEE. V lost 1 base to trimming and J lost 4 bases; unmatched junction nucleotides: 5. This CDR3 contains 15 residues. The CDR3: CASSLKQGAGYGYTF. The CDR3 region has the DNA TGTGCCAGCAGCTTGAAACAGGGGGCTGGCTATGGCTACACCTTC.

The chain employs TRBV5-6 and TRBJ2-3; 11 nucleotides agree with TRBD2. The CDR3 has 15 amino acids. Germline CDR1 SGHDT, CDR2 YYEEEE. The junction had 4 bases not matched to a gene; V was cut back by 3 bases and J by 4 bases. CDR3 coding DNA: TGTGCCAGCAGCTCCTTAGCGGGAGGGCCAGATACGCAGTATTTT. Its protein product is CASSSLAGGPDTQYF.

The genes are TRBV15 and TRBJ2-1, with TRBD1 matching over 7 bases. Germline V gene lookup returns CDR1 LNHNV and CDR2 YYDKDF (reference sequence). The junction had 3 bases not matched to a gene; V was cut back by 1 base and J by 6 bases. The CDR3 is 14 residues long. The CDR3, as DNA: TGTGCCACCAGCAGAGGAGACAGGGTCAATGAGCAGTTCTTC. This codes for CATSRGDRVNEQFF.

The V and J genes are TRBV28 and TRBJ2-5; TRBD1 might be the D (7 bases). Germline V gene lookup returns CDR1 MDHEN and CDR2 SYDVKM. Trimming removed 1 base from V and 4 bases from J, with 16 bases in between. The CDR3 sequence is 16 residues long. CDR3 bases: TGTGCCAGCAGTTTATCGGAGGGGGCGGTGTTAGAGACCCAGTACTTC. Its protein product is CASSLSEGAVLETQYF. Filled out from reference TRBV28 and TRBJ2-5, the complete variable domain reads DVKVTQSSRYLVKRTGEKVFLECVQDMDHENMFWYRQDPGLGLRLIYFSYDVKMKEKGDIPEGYSVSREKKERFSLILESASTNQTSMYLCASSLSEGAVLETQYFGPGTRLLVL.

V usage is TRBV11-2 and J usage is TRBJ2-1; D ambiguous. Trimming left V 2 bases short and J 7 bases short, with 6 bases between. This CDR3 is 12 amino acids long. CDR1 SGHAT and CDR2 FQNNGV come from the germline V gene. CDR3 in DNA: TGTGCCAGCAGCTTAATGCGGAATGAGCAGTTCTTC. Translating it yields CASSLMRNEQFF. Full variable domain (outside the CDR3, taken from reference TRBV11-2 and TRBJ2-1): EAGVAQSPRYKIIEKRQSVAFWCNPISGHATLYWYQQILGQGPKLLIQFQNNGVVDDSQLPKDRFSAERLKGVDSTLKIQPAKLEDSAVYLCASSLMRNEQFFGPGTRLTVL.

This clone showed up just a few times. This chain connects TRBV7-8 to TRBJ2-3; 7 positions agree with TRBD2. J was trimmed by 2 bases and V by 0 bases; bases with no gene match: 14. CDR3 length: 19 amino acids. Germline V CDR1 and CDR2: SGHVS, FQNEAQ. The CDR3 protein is CASSLARVSGSRFTDTQYF. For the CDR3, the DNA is TGTGCCAGCAGCTTAGCGCGGGTTAGCGGGTCCCGCTTCACAGATACGCAGTATTTT.

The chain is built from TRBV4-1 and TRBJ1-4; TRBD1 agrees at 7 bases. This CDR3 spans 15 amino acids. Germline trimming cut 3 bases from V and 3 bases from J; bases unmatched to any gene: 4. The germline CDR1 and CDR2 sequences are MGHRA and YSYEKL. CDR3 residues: CASSQIGTANEKLFF. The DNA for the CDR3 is TGCGCCAGCAGCCAGATCGGGACAGCTAATGAAAAACTGTTTTTT.

CDR3 region: CASSSLRGTYEQYF. In DNA form, the CDR3 reads TGTGCCAGCAGTTCCCTCCGCGGAACCTACGAGCAGTACTTC. The J gene is TRBJ2-7, the V gene TRBV28; no definite D call. This CDR3 contains 14 residues. Germline CDR1 and CDR2: MDHEN and SYDVKM. V lost 4 bases to trimming and J lost 2 bases, with 12 bases between them. The whole variable domain, remainder taken from reference TRBV28 and TRBJ2-7, is DVKVTQSSRYLVKRTGEKVFLECVQDMDHENMFWYRQDPGLGLRLIYFSYDVKMKEKGDIPEGYSVSREKKERFSLILESASTNQTSMYLCASSSLRGTYEQYFGPGTRLTVT.

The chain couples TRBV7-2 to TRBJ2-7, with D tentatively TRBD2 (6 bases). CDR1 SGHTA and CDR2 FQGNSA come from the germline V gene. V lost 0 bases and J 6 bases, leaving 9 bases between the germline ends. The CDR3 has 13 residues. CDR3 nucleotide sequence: TGTGCCAGCAGCTTAGCTCGGGGGACCGAGCAGTACTTC. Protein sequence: CASSLARGTEQYF.

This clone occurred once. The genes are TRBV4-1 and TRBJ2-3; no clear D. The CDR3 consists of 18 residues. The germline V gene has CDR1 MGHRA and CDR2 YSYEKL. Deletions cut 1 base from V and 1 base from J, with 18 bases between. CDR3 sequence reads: CASSQAPETTRGTDTQYF. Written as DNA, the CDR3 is TGCGCCAGCAGCCAAGCCCCAGAAACTACCCGGGGCACAGATACGCAGTATTTT.